This TCR beta chain was retrieved from a study of cytomegalovirus exposure and HLA in healthy donors. Study observations and caveats: Sequencing artifact likely explains a cluster of highly shared sequence variants. The sole available immune exposure information was CMV serostatus. Some segments of the V type, notably TRBV6-2 and TRBV6-3, were excluded as indistinguishable.

Notes on this clone: What it binds is not known.

Use of 60 Vbeta and 13 Jbeta primers characterized the PCR. Here immunoSEQ multiplex PCR was the method, and the copy in TCRdb shows in-frame clones only, minus some. The sample gives 210,000 or so clones, 80% to 85% of which show up once; under 0.85% is in the top ten. Germline CDR1 and CDR2: MNHEY and SVGAGI. This CDR3 region has 13 residues. Trimming cost V 2 bases and J 8 bases; bases outside gene matches: 0. The TCR originated in a boy aged 2 to 10 in good health and CMV-seronegative. V and J are TRBV6-5 and TRBJ1-6; 7 nucleotides agree with TRBD1. The sequencing input was PBMCs. CDR3 sequence: CASSYRGHSPLHF. The CDR3 region has the DNA TGTGCCAGCAGTTACAGGGGGCATTCACCCCTCCACTTT.